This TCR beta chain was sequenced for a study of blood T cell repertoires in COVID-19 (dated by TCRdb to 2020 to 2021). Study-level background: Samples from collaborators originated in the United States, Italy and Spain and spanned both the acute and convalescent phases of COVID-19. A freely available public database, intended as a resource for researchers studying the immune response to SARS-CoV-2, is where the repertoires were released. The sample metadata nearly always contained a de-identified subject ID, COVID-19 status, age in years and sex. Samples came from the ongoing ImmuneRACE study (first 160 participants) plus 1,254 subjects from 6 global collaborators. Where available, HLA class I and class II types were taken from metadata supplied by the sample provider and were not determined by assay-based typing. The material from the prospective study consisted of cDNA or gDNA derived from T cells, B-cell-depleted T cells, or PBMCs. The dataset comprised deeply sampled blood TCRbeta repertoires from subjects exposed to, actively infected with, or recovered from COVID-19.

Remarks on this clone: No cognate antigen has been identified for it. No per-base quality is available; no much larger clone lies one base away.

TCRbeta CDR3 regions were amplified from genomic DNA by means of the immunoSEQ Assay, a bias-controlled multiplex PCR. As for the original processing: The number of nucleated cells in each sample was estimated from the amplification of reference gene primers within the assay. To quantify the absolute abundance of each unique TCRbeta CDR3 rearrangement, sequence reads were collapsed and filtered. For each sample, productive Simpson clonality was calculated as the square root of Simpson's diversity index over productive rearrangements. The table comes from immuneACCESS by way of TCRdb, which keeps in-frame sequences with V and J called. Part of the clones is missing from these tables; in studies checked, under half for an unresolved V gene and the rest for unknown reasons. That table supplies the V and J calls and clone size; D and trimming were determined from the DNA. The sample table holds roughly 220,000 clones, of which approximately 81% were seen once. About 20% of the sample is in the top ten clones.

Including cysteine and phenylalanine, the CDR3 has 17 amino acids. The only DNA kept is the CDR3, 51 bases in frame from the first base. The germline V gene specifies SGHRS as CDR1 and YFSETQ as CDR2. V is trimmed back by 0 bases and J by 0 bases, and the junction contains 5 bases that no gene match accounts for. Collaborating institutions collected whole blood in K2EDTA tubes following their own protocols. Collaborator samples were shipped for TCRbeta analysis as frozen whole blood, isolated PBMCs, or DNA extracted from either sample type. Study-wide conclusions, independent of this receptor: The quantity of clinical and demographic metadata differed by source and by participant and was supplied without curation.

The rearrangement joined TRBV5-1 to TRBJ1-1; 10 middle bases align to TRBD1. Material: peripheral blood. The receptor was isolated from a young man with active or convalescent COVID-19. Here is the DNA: TGCGCCAGCAGCTTGGCGACAGGGGGCATCATGAACACTGAAGCTTTCTTT. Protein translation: CASSLATGGIMNTEAFF.